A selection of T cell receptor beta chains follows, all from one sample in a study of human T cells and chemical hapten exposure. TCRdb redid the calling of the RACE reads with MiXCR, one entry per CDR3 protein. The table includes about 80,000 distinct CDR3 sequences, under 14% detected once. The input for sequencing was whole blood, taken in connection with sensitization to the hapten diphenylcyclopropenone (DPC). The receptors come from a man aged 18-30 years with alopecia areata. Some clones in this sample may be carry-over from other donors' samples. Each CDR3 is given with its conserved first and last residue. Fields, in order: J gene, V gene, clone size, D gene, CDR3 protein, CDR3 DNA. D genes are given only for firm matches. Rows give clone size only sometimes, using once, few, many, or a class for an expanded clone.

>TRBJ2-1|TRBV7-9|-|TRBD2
CASSAPSGGSYNEQFF
TGTGCCAGCAGCGCGCCTAGCGGGGGGTCTTACAATGAGCAGTTCTTC
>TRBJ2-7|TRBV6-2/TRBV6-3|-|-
CASSYSPGEAYEQYF
TGTGCCAGCAGTTACTCGCCCGGGGAAGCCTACGAGCAGTACTTC
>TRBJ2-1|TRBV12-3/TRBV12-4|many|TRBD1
CASSSRTGGDEQFF
TGTGCCAGCAGTTCTCGGACAGGGGGCGATGAGCAGTTCTTC
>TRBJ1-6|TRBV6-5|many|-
CAIRASSYNSPLHF
TGTGCCATCAGGGCGAGCTCCTATAATTCACCCCTCCACTTT
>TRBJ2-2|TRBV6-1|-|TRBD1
CASSEWTGSGELFF
TGTGCCAGCAGTGAATGGACAGGGAGCGGGGAGCTGTTTTTT
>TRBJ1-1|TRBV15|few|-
CATGRGSDTEAFF
TGTGCCACGGGAAGGGGGTCGGACACTGAAGCTTTCTTT
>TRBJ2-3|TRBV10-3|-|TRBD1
CAISELRGHQDTQYF
TGTGCCATCAGTGAATTGAGGGGGCATCAAGATACGCAGTATTTT
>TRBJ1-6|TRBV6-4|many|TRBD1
CASSEGTDNSPLHF
TGTGCCAGCAGTGAAGGGACAGATAATTCACCCCTCCACTTT
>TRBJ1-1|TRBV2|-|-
CASTSDRNTEAFF
TGTGCCAGCACCTCGGACAGGAACACTGAAGCTTTCTTT
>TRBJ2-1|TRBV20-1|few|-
CSARDAAIYNEQFF
TGCAGTGCTAGAGACGCGGCTATCTACAATGAGCAGTTCTTC
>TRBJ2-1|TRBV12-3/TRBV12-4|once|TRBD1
CASSDPGQGAYNEQFF
TGTGCCAGCAGTGACCCGGGACAGGGGGCCTACAATGAGCAGTTCTTC
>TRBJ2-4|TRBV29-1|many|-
CSGGRLRGDQYF
TGCAGCGGGGGGCGTCTGCGGGGCGACCAGTACTTC
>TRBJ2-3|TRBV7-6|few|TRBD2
CASSWRGADTQYF
TGTGCCAGCAGCTGGCGGGGGGCAGATACGCAGTATTTT
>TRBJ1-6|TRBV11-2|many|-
CASSSIRGSYNSPLHF
TGTGCCAGCAGCTCAATTCGGGGCTCCTATAATTCACCCCTCCACTTT
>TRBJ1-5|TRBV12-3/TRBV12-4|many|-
CASSGEGGANQPQHF
TGTGCCAGCAGCGGCGAGGGGGGGGCCAATCAGCCCCAGCATTTT
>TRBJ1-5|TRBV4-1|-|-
CASSQDPGFRPQHF
TGCGCCAGCAGCCAAGATCCAGGGTTTCGGCCCCAGCATTTT
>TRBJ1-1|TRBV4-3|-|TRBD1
CASSQVQGAGEAFF
TGCGCCAGCAGCCAAGTACAGGGGGCGGGTGAAGCTTTCTTT
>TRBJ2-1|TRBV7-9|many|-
CASSLMVRGVDEQFF
TGTGCCAGCAGCTTAATGGTTAGAGGGGTCGATGAGCAGTTCTTC
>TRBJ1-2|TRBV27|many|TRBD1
CASSPSTGTLTYGYTF
TGTGCCAGCAGTCCCTCGACAGGGACCTTAACCTATGGCTACACCTTC
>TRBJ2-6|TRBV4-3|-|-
CASSQEGEASYTPGANVLTF
TGCGCCAGCAGCCAAGAAGGCGAGGCATCCTACACACCTGGGGCCAACGTCCTGACTTTC
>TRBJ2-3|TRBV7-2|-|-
CASSWVVGPSTDTQYF
TGTGCCAGCAGCTGGGTGGTAGGACCTAGCACAGATACGCAGTATTTT
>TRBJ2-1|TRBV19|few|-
CASTSTGYNEQFF
TGTGCCAGTACTAGCACAGGCTACAATGAGCAGTTCTTC
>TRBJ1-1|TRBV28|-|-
CASNGRDTEAFF
TGTGCCAGCAACGGTCGTGACACTGAAGCTTTCTTT